This TCR beta chain derives from a study of OX40 agonist ivuxolimab in advanced cancers. Across the whole study: Age averaged around 60 years (range roughly 23 to 79), and around 78% were male. Notes on the study in general: In the 0.1-3.0 mg/kg groups, partial responders showed among the lowest expansion.

CDR1 is KGHSH, CDR2 LQKENI, per germline. This CDR3 contains 14 residues. V lost 1 base and J lost 3, with 9 bases in between. The table came from immunoSEQ multiplex PCR; TCRdb's copy has only in-frame clones and leaves some out. This table has tens of thousands of clones, around 87% appearing once. Turning to this clone: The antigen is not known.

The V and J genes are TRBV18 and TRBJ1-1; a weak D match, TRBD1 (5 bases). This clonotype originated in an adult with an advanced solid tumor such as melanoma, head and neck, liver or kidney cancer. This material consisted of CD4+ or CD8+ T cells sorted from blood, taken in a trial of the OX40 agonist ivuxolimab. The CDR3 coding sequence is TGTGCCAGCTCACCACAGGGGCTATACACTGAAGCTTTCTTT. Its protein is CASSPQGLYTEAFF.